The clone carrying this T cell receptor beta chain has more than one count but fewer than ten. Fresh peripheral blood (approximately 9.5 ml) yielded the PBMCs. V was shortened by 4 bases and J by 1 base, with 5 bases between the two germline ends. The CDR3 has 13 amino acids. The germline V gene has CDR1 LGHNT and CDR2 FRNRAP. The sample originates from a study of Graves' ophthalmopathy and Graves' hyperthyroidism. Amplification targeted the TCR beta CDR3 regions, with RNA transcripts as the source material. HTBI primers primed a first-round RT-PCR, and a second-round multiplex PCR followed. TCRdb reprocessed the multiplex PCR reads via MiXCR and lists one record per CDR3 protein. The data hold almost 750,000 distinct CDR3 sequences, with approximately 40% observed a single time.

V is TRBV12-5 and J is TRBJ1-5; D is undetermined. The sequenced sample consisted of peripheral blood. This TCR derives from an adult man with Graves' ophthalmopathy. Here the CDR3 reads CASGYDSNQPQHF. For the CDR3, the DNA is TGTGCTAGTGGTTACGACAGCAATCAGCCCCAGCATTTT.